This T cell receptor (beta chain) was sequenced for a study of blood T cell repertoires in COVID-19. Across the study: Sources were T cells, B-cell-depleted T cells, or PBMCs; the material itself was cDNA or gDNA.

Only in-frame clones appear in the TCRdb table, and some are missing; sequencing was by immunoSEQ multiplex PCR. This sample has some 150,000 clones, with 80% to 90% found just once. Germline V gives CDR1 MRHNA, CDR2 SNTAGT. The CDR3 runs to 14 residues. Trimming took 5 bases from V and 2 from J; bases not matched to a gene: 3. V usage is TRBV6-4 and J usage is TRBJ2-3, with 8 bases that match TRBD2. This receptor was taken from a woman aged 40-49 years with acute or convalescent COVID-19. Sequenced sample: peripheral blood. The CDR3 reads CASSRAGATDTQYF. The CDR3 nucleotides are TGTGCCAGCAGTAGAGCGGGAGCCACAGATACGCAGTATTTT.